What follows is one T cell receptor beta chain and its context. The CDR3 is made up of 18 amino acids. Germline-derived CDR1 and CDR2 are SGHVS and FQNEAQ. With 3 bases clipped from V and 3 bases from J, the junction kept 10 bases outside the gene matches. TCRbeta library construction was performed incorporating unique molecular identifiers. TCRdb independently ran MiXCR on the PCR reads; one entry per CDR3 protein. The repertoire holds about 590,000 distinct CDR3 sequences, around 13% seen once, with around 2.2% in the top ten. These data belong to a study of T-cell reconstitution after alpha-beta-depleted transplantation in children.

The source is a male patient younger than 18 who had a stem cell transplant for acute myeloid leukemia, so the T cells may come from the graft donor. This chain uses TRBV7-8 with TRBJ2-2; 10 bases are a match to TRBD1. Sequenced material: PBMCs, mostly from graft donor cells, taken 360 days after TCRalphabeta/CD19-depleted stem cell transplant. CDR3 DNA: TGTGCCAGCAGCTTCTGGGACAGGGGCCGGAGGTACACCGGGGAGCTGTTTTTT. Translated: CASSFWDRGRRYTGELFF.